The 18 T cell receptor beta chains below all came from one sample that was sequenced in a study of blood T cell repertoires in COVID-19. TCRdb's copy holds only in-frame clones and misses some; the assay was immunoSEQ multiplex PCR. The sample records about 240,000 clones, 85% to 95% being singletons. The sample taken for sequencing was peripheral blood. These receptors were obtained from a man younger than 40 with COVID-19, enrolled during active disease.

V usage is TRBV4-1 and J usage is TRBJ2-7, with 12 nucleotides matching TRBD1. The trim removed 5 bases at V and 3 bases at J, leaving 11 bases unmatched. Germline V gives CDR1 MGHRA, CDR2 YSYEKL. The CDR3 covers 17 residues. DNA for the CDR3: TGCGCCAGCAGCAGGCCCGGGACAGGGGGCAAAGACTACGAGCAGTACTTC. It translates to CASSRPGTGGKDYEQYF.

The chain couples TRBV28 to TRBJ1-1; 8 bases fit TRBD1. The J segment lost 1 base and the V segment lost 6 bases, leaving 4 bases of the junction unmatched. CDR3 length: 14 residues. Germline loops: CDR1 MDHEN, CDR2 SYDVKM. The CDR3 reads CASRIDRGNTEAFF. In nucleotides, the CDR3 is TGTGCCAGCAGAATCGACAGGGGGAACACTGAAGCTTTCTTT.

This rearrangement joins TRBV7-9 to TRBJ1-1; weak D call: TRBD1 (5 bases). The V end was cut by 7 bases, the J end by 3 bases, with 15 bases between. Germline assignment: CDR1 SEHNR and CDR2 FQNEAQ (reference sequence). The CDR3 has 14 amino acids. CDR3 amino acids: CASTFAGVDTEAFF. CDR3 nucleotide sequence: TGTGCCAGCACTTTTGCGGGGGTAGACACTGAAGCTTTCTTT.

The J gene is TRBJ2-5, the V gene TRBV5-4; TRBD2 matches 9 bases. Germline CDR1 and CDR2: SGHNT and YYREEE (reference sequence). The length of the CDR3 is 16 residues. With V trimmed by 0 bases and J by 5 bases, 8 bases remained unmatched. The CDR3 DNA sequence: TGTGCCAGCAGCTTGGCTTTCGGCGGGGGGGCCGAGACCCAGTACTTC. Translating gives CASSLAFGGGAETQYF.

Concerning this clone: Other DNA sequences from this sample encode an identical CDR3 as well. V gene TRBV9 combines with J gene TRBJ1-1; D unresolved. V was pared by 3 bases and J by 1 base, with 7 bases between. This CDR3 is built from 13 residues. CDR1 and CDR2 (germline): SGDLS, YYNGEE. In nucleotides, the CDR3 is TGTGCCAGCAGCGGGCGGGGGAACACTGAAGCTTTCTTT. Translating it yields CASSGRGNTEAFF.

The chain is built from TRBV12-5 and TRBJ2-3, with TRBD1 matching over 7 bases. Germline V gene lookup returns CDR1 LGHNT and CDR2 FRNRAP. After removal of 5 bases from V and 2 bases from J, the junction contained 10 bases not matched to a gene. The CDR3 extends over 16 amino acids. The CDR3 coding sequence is TGTGCTAGTGGTGGAAGGGACAGACCCTCCACAGATACGCAGTATTTT. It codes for CASGGRDRPSTDTQYF.

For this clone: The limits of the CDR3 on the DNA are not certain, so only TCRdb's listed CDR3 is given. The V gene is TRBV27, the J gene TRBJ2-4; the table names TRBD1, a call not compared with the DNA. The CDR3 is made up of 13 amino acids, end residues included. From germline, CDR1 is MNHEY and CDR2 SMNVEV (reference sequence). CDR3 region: CASSSSGQWIQYF.

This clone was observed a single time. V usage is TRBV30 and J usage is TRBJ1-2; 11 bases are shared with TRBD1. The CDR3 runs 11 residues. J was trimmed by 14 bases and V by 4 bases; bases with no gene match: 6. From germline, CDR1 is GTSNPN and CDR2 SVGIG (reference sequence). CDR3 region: CAWMKDRGLTF. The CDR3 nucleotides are TGTGCCTGGATGAAGGACAGGGGGCTGACCTTC.

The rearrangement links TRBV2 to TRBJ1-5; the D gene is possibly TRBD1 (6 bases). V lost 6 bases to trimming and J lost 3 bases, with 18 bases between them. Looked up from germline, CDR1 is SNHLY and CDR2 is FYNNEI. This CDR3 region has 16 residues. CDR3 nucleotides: TGTGCCAGCAGCCCCCCCAACAGGGCTTACAATCAGCCCCAGCATTTT. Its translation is CASSPPNRAYNQPQHF.

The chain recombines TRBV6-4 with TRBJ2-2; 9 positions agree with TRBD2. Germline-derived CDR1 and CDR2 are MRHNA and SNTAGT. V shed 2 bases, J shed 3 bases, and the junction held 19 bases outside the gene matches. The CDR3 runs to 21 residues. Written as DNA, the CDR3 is TGTGCCAGCAGTGACCCCCAAAAAGGGGAGAAGCGGGGGGTATACACCGGGGAGCTGTTTTTT. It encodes CASSDPQKGEKRGVYTGELFF.

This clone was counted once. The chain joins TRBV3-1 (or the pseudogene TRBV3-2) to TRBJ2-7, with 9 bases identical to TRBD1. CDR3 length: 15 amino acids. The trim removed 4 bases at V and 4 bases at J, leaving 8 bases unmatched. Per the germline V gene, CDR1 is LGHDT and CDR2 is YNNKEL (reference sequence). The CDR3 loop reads CASSLRGQGGYEQYF. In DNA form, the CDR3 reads TGTGCCAGCAGCCTTCGGGGACAGGGTGGGTACGAGCAGTACTTC.

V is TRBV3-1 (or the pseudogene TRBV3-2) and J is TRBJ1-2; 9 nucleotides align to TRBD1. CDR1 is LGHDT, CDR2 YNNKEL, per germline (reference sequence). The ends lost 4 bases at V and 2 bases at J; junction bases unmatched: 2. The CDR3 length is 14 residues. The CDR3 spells CASSRGQGNYGYTF. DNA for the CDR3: TGTGCCAGCAGCCGAGGACAGGGGAACTATGGCTACACCTTC.

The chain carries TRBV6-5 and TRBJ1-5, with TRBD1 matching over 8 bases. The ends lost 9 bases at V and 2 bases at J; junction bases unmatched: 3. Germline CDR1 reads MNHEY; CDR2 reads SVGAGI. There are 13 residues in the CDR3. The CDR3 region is CASTTGGNQPQHF. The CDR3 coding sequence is TGTGCCAGTACGACAGGGGGCAATCAGCCCCAGCATTTT.

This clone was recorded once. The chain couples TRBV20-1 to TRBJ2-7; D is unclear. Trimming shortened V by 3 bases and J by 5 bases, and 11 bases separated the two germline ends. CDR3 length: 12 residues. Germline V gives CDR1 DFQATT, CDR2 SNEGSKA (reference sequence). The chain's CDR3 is CSASLGSNEQYF. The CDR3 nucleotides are TGCAGTGCTAGTCTCGGTTCTAACGAGCAGTACTTC.

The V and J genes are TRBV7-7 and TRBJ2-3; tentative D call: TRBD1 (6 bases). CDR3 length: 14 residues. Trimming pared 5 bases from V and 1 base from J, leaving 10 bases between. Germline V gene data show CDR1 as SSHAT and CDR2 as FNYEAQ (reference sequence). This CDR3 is CASSQQGGTDTQYF. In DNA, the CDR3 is TGTGCCAGCAGCCAACAGGGTGGCACAGATACGCAGTATTTT. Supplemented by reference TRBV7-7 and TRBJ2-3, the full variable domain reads GAGVSQSPRYKVTKRGQDVTLRCDPISSHATLYWYQQALGQGPEFLTYFNYEAQPDKSGLPSDRFSAERPEGSISTLTIQRTEQRDSAMYRCASSQQGGTDTQYFGPGTRLTVL.

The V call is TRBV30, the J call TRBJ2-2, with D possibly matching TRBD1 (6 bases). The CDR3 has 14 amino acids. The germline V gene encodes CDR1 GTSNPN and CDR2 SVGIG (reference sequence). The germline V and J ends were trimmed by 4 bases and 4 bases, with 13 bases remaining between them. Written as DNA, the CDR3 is TGTGCCTGGACGGGACAAAAGAGCACCGGGGAGCTGTTTTTT. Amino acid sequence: CAWTGQKSTGELFF.

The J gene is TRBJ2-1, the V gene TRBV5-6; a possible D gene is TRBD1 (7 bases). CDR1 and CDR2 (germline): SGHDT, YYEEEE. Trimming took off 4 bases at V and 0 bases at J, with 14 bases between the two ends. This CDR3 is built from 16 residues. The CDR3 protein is CASSSRQGGSYNEQFF. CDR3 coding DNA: TGTGCCAGCAGCAGCCGTCAGGGGGGCTCCTACAATGAGCAGTTCTTC. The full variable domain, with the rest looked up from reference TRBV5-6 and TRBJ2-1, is DAGVTQSPTHLIKTRGQQVTLRCSPKSGHDTVSWYQQALGQGPQFIFQYYEEEERQRGNFPDRFSGHQFPNYSSELNVNALLLGDSALYLCASSSRQGGSYNEQFFGPGTRLTVL.

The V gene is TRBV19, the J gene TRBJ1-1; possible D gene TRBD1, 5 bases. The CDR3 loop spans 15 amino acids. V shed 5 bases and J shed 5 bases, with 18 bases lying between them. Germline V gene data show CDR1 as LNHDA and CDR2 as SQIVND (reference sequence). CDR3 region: CASSSPAGGGTEAFF. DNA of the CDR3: TGTGCCAGTAGTTCCCCGGCCGGCGGGGGAACTGAAGCTTTCTTT.